This T cell receptor (beta chain) appears in the sequencing data of a study of blood T cell repertoires in COVID-19. Unmatched junction bases numbered 6, after V lost 0 bases and J lost 0 bases. The CDR3 contains 16 residues. The V gene's germline CDR1 is SGHRS and CDR2 YFSETQ. Original data processing: Reference gene primer amplification gave nucleated cell count estimates. Clones were read by immunoSEQ multiplex PCR, and TCRdb kept only the in-frame ones, dropping some. V and J calls and clone size come straight from that table; D and trimming were deduced from the DNA. The table shows 110,000 to 150,000 clones, with 75% to 90% occurring only once.

The clonotype originates from a man aged 55 to 70 with active or convalescent COVID-19. The rearrangement links TRBV5-1 to TRBJ2-7; 7 nucleotides align to TRBD1. The specimen sequenced was peripheral blood. The CDR3, as DNA: TGCGCCAGCAGCTTGGATCCCCGGGACAGCTCCTACGAGCAGTACTTC. Residues: CASSLDPRDSSYEQYF.